The 11 T cell receptor beta chains presented below share a single source sample, sequenced in a study of read filtering for tumor transcriptome and immune sequencing. From about 0.4 ug of RNA, a library with molecular barcoded alpha/delta and beta/gamma adaptors was made. TCRdb recomputed calls from the reads with MiXCR, one row per CDR3 protein. The sample has 30,000 to 40,000 distinct CDR3 sequences, 14% seen once. Sequenced material: a population of CD138-negative cells sorted from bone marrow. These receptors were obtained from a donor at least 40 years old with multiple myeloma.

This CDR3 is CASSQQASGSYSYEQYF. The CDR3 coding sequence is TGCGCCAGCAGCCAACAGGCTTCGGGCAGTTACTCCTACGAGCAGTACTTC. J is TRBJ2-7 and V is TRBV5-1; D perhaps matches TRBD1 (5 bases). CDR1 and CDR2 from the germline V gene are SGHRS and YFSETQ. The CDR3 loop spans 17 amino acids. V dropped 4 bases and J dropped 0 bases, with 20 bases sitting between them.

In its sample, this clonotype was seen a few times. The V gene is TRBV6-1, the J gene TRBJ2-7; D gene unclear. The V gene lost 6 bases and the J gene lost 7 bases, with 13 bases spanning the gap. Germline V gene sequence: CDR1 MNHNS, CDR2 SASEGT. There are 12 residues in the CDR3. The CDR3 DNA reads TGTGCCAGCAGCGAAACCATCGGTGAGCAGTACTTC. Translating gives CASSETIGEQYF.

At least ten counts were recorded for this clonotype. The gene calls are TRBV6-6 and TRBJ2-7; 10 bases line up with TRBD2. Losses at the gene ends were 0 bases for V and 0 bases for J; bases not matched to a gene: 5. The CDR3 runs 17 residues. CDR1 MNHNY and CDR2 SVGAGI come from the germline V gene (reference sequence). CDR3 in DNA: TGTGCCAGCAGTTACTCGAATCGACTAGCGGGCTCCTACGAGCAGTACTTC. Its protein product is CASSYSNRLAGSYEQYF.

This clonotype was recorded many times. The rearrangement links TRBV5-6 to TRBJ1-5; possible D gene TRBD1, 6 bases. V dropped 0 bases and J dropped 4 bases, with 8 bases sitting between them. Per germline, CDR1 SGHDT and CDR2 YYEEEE. This CDR3 has 14 residues. This chain's CDR3 is CASSLEGGNQPQHF. The DNA of the CDR3 is TGTGCCAGCAGCTTGGAAGGGGGGAATCAGCCCCAGCATTTT.

Points on this clonotype: A much larger clone differs from this one at a single base, so this may be a read error. V usage is TRBV5-1 and J usage is TRBJ1-1; D is uncertain. V gave up 2 bases and J gave up 1 base, with 9 bases separating them. The germline CDR1 and CDR2 sequences are SGHRS and YFSETQ. This CDR3 is 14 amino acids long. The CDR3 protein is CASSFSSRNTEAFF. As DNA, the CDR3 is TGCGCCAGCAGCTTTAGCAGCAGGAACACTGAAGCTTTCTTT.

This clonotype occurred many times. This rearrangement joins TRBV18 to TRBJ2-6, with a weak D call TRBD1 (6 bases). Trimming cost V 0 bases and J 9 bases, with 18 bases left between them. This CDR3 comprises 17 residues. In germline, CDR1 is KGHSH, CDR2 LQKENI. CDR3 loop: CASSPPSRQVPGNVLTF. In DNA form, the CDR3 reads TGTGCCAGCTCACCACCCAGTAGACAGGTCCCAGGCAACGTCCTGACTTTC. The whole variable domain, remainder taken from reference TRBV18 and TRBJ2-6, is NAGVMQNPRHLVRRRGQEARLRCSPMKGHSHVYWYRQLPEEGLKFMVYLQKENIIDESGMPKERFSAEFPKEGPSILRIQQVVRGDSAAYFCASSPPSRQVPGNVLTFGAGSRLTVL.

Details on this clonotype: The junction shows a germline mismatch at one end, possibly a read error. V gene TRBV20-1 combines with J gene TRBJ2-7, with 7 bases aligning to TRBD2. Germline loops: CDR1 DFQATT, CDR2 SNEGSKA (reference sequence). The CDR3 covers 14 residues. In DNA, the CDR3 is TGCAGTGCGATAGCGGGCCTAAGCTCCTACAAGCAGTACTTC. This translates into CSAIAGLSSYKQYF.

The gene calls are TRBV20-1 and TRBJ1-1; D ambiguous. This CDR3 has 13 amino acids. Looked up from germline, CDR1 is DFQATT and CDR2 is SNEGSKA (reference sequence). The V end was cut by 6 bases, the J end by 4 bases, with 15 bases between. The CDR3 DNA follows: TGCAGTGCCTCTTTCACAGTGAGCACTGAAGCTTTCTTT. This codes for CSASFTVSTEAFF.

This clonotype was detected ten times or more. This chain uses TRBV25-1 with TRBJ1-2; D not certain. This CDR3 comprises 16 residues. V lost 6 bases and J lost 7, with 24 bases in between. Germline CDR1 is MGHDK and CDR2 is SYGVNS. The CDR3 here is CASRSREGFQKSGYTF. The CDR3 DNA follows: TGTGCCAGCAGGAGTCGTGAAGGGTTTCAAAAGAGTGGCTACACCTTC.

Regarding this clonotype: It is likely a read error: a sequence one base away is far more abundant. A read error is likely, as this CDR3 ends without the conserved phenylalanine or tryptophan. The V gene is TRBV7-9, the J gene TRBJ2-1; D gene uncertain. The germline V gene encodes CDR1 SEHNR and CDR2 FQNEAQ (reference sequence). Trimming took 3 bases from V and 9 from J, leaving 12 bases between them. CDR3 size: 13 residues. The CDR3 reads CASSFLPPPEQFS. The DNA of the CDR3 is TGTGCCAGCAGCTTTTTACCCCCCCCTGAGCAGTTCTCC.

This clonotype was detected ten times or more. A much larger clone lies one base from this, so it may be a read error. V usage is TRBV3-1 and J usage is TRBJ2-1; D is unclear. Germline-derived CDR1 and CDR2 are LGHDT and YNNKEL (reference sequence). The CDR3 covers 14 residues. CDR3 DNA sequence: TGTGCCAGCAGCCAAACACTATACAACAATGGGCAGTTCTTC. The encoded protein is CASSQTLYNNGQFF.